One TCR beta chain is described in this entry. Its antigen is currently unknown. Produced via immunoSEQ multiplex PCR; TCRdb's table is partial and in-frame only. The sample holds 240,000 or so clones, approximately 93% seen once. The sample is drawn from a study of T cell responses to AZD1222 COVID-19 vaccine. Broader study findings: An increase in Spike-specific TCR breadth and depth was observed after two AZD1222 doses. Females made up more of the donors, who were largely white British, and clonal diversity may have come out too low.

The germline gives CDR1 SNHLY, CDR2 FYNNEI. This CDR3 is 13 amino acids long. V gave up 5 bases and J gave up 6 bases, with 14 bases separating them. The receptor was isolated from an adult in good health. Sequences were derived from peripheral blood, sampled on day 0 of AZD1222 vaccination. The rearrangement joins TRBV2 to TRBJ2-7; D call uncertain. The CDR3 DNA sequence: TGTGCCAGCAGTCCCCCCACATCTGGCGAGCAGTACTTC. This sequence encodes CASSPPTSGEQYF.